Shown below are 30 T cell receptor beta chains from a single sample sequenced in a study of technical replicates of blood from a handful of donors. Profiled with immunoSEQ multiplex PCR; TCRdb holds only in-frame clones, not every one. Of roughly 60,000 clones in the sample, about 90% were seen once. The sequencing sample was made of PBMCs. The receptors originated from a human donor in good health. Some clones in this sample may be carry-over from other donors' samples.

The rearrangement links TRBV6-6 to TRBJ2-5; 9 positions match TRBD1. Trimming at V came to 0 bases and at J to 0 bases, leaving 2 bases not matched to a gene. CDR3 length: 16 amino acids. CDR1 is MNHNY and CDR2 is SVGAGI in the germline V gene (reference sequence). In DNA form, the CDR3 reads TGTGCCAGCAGTTACTCCGGGACAGGGAACCAAGAGACCCAGTACTTC. This codes for CASSYSGTGNQETQYF.

The rearrangement links TRBV14 to TRBJ1-3; 7 positions agree with TRBD1. CDR3 length equals 16 residues. Unmatched junction bases numbered 8, after V lost 2 bases and J lost 4 bases. Germline CDR1 reads SGHDN; CDR2 reads FVKESK. This CDR3 is CASSQSDRARGNTIYF. The CDR3 DNA follows: TGTGCCAGCAGCCAATCTGACAGGGCCAGGGGAAACACCATATATTTT.

V usage is TRBV19 and J usage is TRBJ2-1, with 8 bases that match TRBD1. In germline, CDR1 is LNHDA, CDR2 SQIVND (reference sequence). The CDR3 spans 17 residues. V shed 4 bases, J shed 1 base, and the junction held 9 bases outside the gene matches. CDR3 sequence (DNA): TGTGCCAGTAGTAAAACTATACAGGGGGGTTCCTACAATGAGCAGTTCTTC. Amino acid sequence: CASSKTIQGGSYNEQFF.

The chain uses TRBV6-1 and TRBJ1-5; 7 positions match TRBD1. The CDR3 contains 15 residues. Looked up from germline, CDR1 is MNHNS and CDR2 is SASEGT. J was trimmed by 2 bases and V by 6 bases; bases with no gene match: 7. The CDR3 protein is CASSDTGTGNQPQHF. CDR3 coding DNA: TGTGCCAGCAGCGACACCGGGACAGGCAATCAGCCCCAGCATTTT.

The chain uses TRBV7-6 and TRBJ2-5; 11 bases map to TRBD2. CDR3 length: 13 residues. After removal of 10 bases from V and 5 bases from J, the junction contained 6 bases not matched to a gene. Germline V CDR1 and CDR2: SGHVS, FNYEAQ. CDR3 coding DNA: TGTGCCACGAGGGGACTAGCGGTGGAGACCCAGTACTTC. Translation gives CATRGLAVETQYF.

The V gene is TRBV7-9, the J gene TRBJ2-5, with TRBD2 identical over 9 bases. This CDR3 spans 17 amino acids. Losses at the gene ends were 4 bases for V and 3 bases for J; bases not matched to a gene: 12. Per the germline V gene, CDR1 is SEHNR and CDR2 is FQNEAQ (reference sequence). CDR3 region: CASSWGVAGGPEETQYF. In DNA, the CDR3 is TGTGCCAGCAGCTGGGGTGTGGCGGGGGGGCCCGAAGAGACCCAGTACTTC.

The chain's CDR3 is CASSPGETQYF. CDR3 nucleotide sequence: TGTGCCAGCAGTCCGGGAGAGACCCAGTACTTC. The chain carries TRBV11-2 and TRBJ2-5; no definite D call. Looked up from germline, CDR1 is SGHAT and CDR2 is FQNNGV. Trimming took off 6 bases at V and 4 bases at J, with 6 bases between the two ends. The CDR3 extends over 11 amino acids.

This chain links TRBV4-1 with TRBJ2-3, with D uncertain. The CDR3 has 13 amino acids. V lost 0 bases and J lost 6, with 7 bases in between. Germline V gene sequence: CDR1 MGHRA, CDR2 YSYEKL. In DNA, the CDR3 is TGCGCCAGCAGCCAAGACCCCCGGGATACGCAGTATTTT. As protein: CASSQDPRDTQYF.

The chain has TRBV2 and TRBJ1-6, with 9 bases fitting TRBD1. Germline V gives CDR1 SNHLY, CDR2 FYNNEI. The CDR3 sequence is 16 residues long. The trim removed 3 bases at V and 7 bases at J, leaving 7 bases unmatched. This CDR3 is CASSEDRGWGNSPLHF. CDR3 nucleotides: TGTGCCAGCAGTGAGGACAGGGGTTGGGGAAATTCACCCCTCCACTTT.

This chain uses TRBV6-4 with TRBJ2-7; 10 bases are shared with TRBD1. V dropped 6 bases and J dropped 3; count of bases not matched to a gene: 5. CDR3 length equals 14 residues. Looked up from germline, CDR1 is MRHNA and CDR2 is SNTAGT. CDR3 in amino acids: CASRPGQGNYEQYF. DNA for the CDR3: TGTGCCAGCAGGCCGGGACAGGGGAACTACGAGCAGTACTTC.

J is TRBJ1-1 and V is TRBV5-1, with TRBD1 identical over 7 bases. This CDR3 comprises 15 residues. V lost 4 bases, J lost 1 base, and 7 bases stayed unmatched. The germline gives CDR1 SGHRS, CDR2 YFSETQ. The CDR3 is CASSITGEQNTEAFF. CDR3 sequence (DNA): TGCGCCAGCAGCATAACAGGGGAACAGAACACTGAAGCTTTCTTT.

The V call is TRBV29-1, the J call TRBJ1-2, with 7 bases identical to TRBD1. Per the germline V gene, CDR1 is SQVTM and CDR2 is ANQGSEA. CDR3 length: 13 amino acids. The ends lost 6 bases at V and 0 bases at J; junction bases unmatched: 4. CDR3 bases: TGCAGCGTGTGGACAGGTGCTAACTATGGCTACACCTTC. It codes for CSVWTGANYGYTF.

The chain recombines TRBV7-9 with TRBJ1-1; maybe TRBD1 (6 bases). This CDR3 is 15 amino acids long. The V gene's germline CDR1 is SEHNR and CDR2 FQNEAQ (reference sequence). V was shortened by 3 bases and J by 0 bases, with 11 bases between the two germline ends. CDR3 sequence: CASSLGGRMNTEAFF. DNA of the CDR3: TGTGCCAGCAGCTTGGGGGGGCGCATGAACACTGAAGCTTTCTTT.

V gene TRBV5-1 combines with J gene TRBJ2-3; D may be TRBD2 (6 bases). The CDR3 sequence is 14 residues long. V shed 0 bases and J shed 4 bases, with 9 bases lying between them. CDR1 and CDR2 from the germline V gene are SGHRS and YFSETQ. The CDR3 here is CASSLGGEADTQYF. CDR3 nucleotides: TGCGCCAGCAGCTTGGGGGGGGAAGCAGATACGCAGTATTTT.

The CDR3 region is CASTRGLAGSQETQYF. For the CDR3, the DNA is TGTGCCAGCACCCGGGGACTAGCGGGATCACAAGAGACCCAGTACTTC. The rearrangement uses TRBV2 and TRBJ2-5, with 13 bases that match TRBD2. CDR1 is SNHLY and CDR2 is FYNNEI in the germline V gene. The CDR3 is made up of 16 amino acids. Trimming at V came to 7 bases and at J to 2 bases, leaving 7 bases not matched to a gene.

This clone is a singleton in its sample. The rearrangement uses TRBV12-5 and TRBJ2-7; D perhaps matches TRBD2 (5 bases). CDR3 length equals 11 residues. The ends were cut back, 5 bases at V and 6 bases at J, with 8 bases in the middle. Germline V gene lookup returns CDR1 LGHNT and CDR2 FRNRAP. The CDR3 sequence: CASGRGSEQYF. CDR3 DNA sequence: TGTGCTAGTGGTCGGGGTTCCGAGCAGTACTTC.

The V call is TRBV29-1, the J call TRBJ1-2; TRBD1 matches at 10 bases. CDR3 length equals 13 residues. Germline V gene lookup returns CDR1 SQVTM and CDR2 ANQGSEA. V lost 4 bases and J lost 5; bases outside the gene matches: 4. CDR3 in amino acids: CSVALGQGYGYTF. The DNA of the CDR3 is TGCAGCGTTGCTCTGGGACAGGGGTATGGCTACACCTTC.

The CDR3 DNA sequence: TGTGCCAGCAGCTTTGGGACAGGGGACACCTACGAGCAGTACTTC. Translating gives CASSFGTGDTYEQYF. The chain joins TRBV11-1 to TRBJ2-7, with TRBD1 identical over 10 bases. Germline CDR1 SGHAT, CDR2 FQDESV (reference sequence). The J segment lost 2 bases and the V segment lost 3 bases, leaving 4 bases of the junction unmatched. CDR3 length: 15 residues.

V is TRBV13 and J is TRBJ1-2; D is possibly TRBD1 (6 bases). The V gene's germline CDR1 is PRHDT and CDR2 FYEKMQ (reference sequence). The CDR3 length is 14 residues. V lost 2 bases, J lost 1 base, and 8 bases lay in between. CDR3 in amino acids: CASSLRTDNYGYTF. CDR3 nucleotide sequence: TGTGCCAGCAGCTTACGGACAGATAACTATGGCTACACCTTC.

Only a few counts were recorded for this clone. V and J are TRBV5-6 and TRBJ2-5; 9 positions agree with TRBD2. The CDR3 totals 15 residues. The V segment lost 1 base and the J segment 2 bases; nucleotides outside the gene matches: 3. Germline V gives CDR1 SGHDT, CDR2 YYEEEE. This chain's CDR3 is CASSLLAGRQETQYF. The CDR3 DNA sequence: TGTGCCAGCAGCTTGCTAGCGGGGCGTCAAGAGACCCAGTACTTC.

The chain recombines TRBV7-9 with TRBJ2-1; D ambiguous. V shed 1 base and J shed 4 bases, with 17 bases lying between them. The germline V gene has CDR1 SEHNR and CDR2 FQNEAQ (reference sequence). The CDR3 consists of 17 residues. CDR3 DNA sequence: TGTGCCAGCAGCTTAGGTTGGAAGCGCAATCCGTACAATGAGCAGTTCTTC. This translates into CASSLGWKRNPYNEQFF.

A note on this clone: Distinct nucleotide sequences in the sample also encode this CDR3. V and J are TRBV5-1 and TRBJ2-1, with a possible D match to TRBD2 (5 bases). The CDR3 is 14 residues long. V was shortened by 3 bases and J by 4 bases, with 11 bases between the two germline ends. Germline V gives CDR1 SGHRS, CDR2 YFSETQ. The CDR3 protein is CASSSSGGYNEQFF. The DNA for the CDR3 is TGCGCCAGCAGCTCGTCGGGCGGGTACAATGAGCAGTTCTTC.

The V gene is TRBV7-9, the J gene TRBJ1-2, with D uncertain. The length of the CDR3 is 14 residues. V lost 4 bases and J lost 2, with 11 bases in between. Germline V gene lookup returns CDR1 SEHNR and CDR2 FQNEAQ (reference sequence). This chain's CDR3 is CASSSRAANYGYTF. Written as DNA, the CDR3 is TGTGCCAGCAGCTCGCGGGCGGCAAACTATGGCTACACCTTC.

The CDR3 bases are TGTGCCAGCTCACCACCGGTCGGAAGTAGCTTCCATGAGCAGTTCTTC. Amino acids: CASSPPVGSSFHEQFF. The chain combines TRBV18 with TRBJ2-1; D is undetermined. V lost 0 bases, J lost 8 bases, and 17 bases lay in between. The V gene's germline CDR1 is KGHSH and CDR2 LQKENI. The CDR3 is 16 residues long.

The chain links TRBV11-2 to TRBJ2-5, with D uncertain. This CDR3 is 13 amino acids long. Per germline, CDR1 SGHAT and CDR2 FQNNGV. The ends were cut back, 1 base at V and 5 bases at J, with 8 bases in the middle. The CDR3 DNA sequence: TGTGCCAGCAGCTTAGGGCCCGGGGAGACCCAGTACTTC. Protein: CASSLGPGETQYF.

J is TRBJ1-2 and V is TRBV19; D gene ambiguous. V was trimmed by 10 bases and J by 3 bases, leaving 21 bases between them. The germline V gene has CDR1 LNHDA and CDR2 SQIVND (reference sequence). There are 15 residues in the CDR3. CDR3 bases: TGTGCCACCGAGGATGTAGCCTCTCGACACTATGGCTACACCTTC. Amino acid sequence: CATEDVASRHYGYTF.

This clone appeared a single time. V gene TRBV12-5 combines with J gene TRBJ2-1; the match to TRBD2 covers 14 bases. The CDR3 consists of 19 residues. The germline CDR1 and CDR2 sequences are LGHNT and FRNRAP. Trimming removed 6 bases from V and 8 bases from J; junction bases left unmatched: 18. CDR3 loop: CASGEGTSGGPRGSDEQFF. DNA for the CDR3: TGTGCTAGTGGAGAAGGGACTAGCGGGGGCCCCAGAGGTTCCGATGAGCAGTTCTTC.

The J gene is TRBJ2-2, the V gene TRBV7-8; 7 nucleotides line up with TRBD1. Germline CDR1 and CDR2: SGHVS and FQNEAQ. Trimming took 7 bases from V and 2 from J; bases not matched to a gene: 7. CDR3 length equals 15 residues. CDR3 in DNA: TGTGCCAGCAAACGACAGGGCTACAACACCGGGGAGCTGTTTTTT. Translated, it gives CASKRQGYNTGELFF.

This rearrangement joins TRBV9 to TRBJ1-5, with 7 bases fitting TRBD1. Trimming removed 0 bases from V and 7 bases from J; junction bases left unmatched: 13. Germline V gives CDR1 SGDLS, CDR2 YYNGEE. The CDR3 is 17 residues long. The CDR3 protein is CASSVAYTTGAVQPQHF. The CDR3 nucleotides read TGTGCCAGCAGCGTAGCGTATACTACAGGGGCGGTGCAGCCCCAGCATTTT.

This clone was seen once. The DNA for the CDR3 is TGTGCCAGCAGCTTGACTAGCGGGAGGGCCCTTGGAGAGACCCAGTACTTC. Its protein product is CASSLTSGRALGETQYF. The chain recombines TRBV7-9 with TRBJ2-5; 14 bases fit TRBD2. The length of the CDR3 is 17 residues. The V gene's germline CDR1 is SEHNR and CDR2 FQNEAQ (reference sequence). Unmatched junction bases numbered 7, after V lost 3 bases and J lost 4 bases.